The table lists the clone carrying this T cell receptor beta chain with a count of one. The antigen remains unidentified. This sample was included in a study of T-cell reconstitution after alpha-beta-depleted transplantation in children. Using unique molecular identifiers, the investigators prepared the TCRbeta library. TCRdb independently ran MiXCR on the PCR reads; one entry per CDR3 protein. The repertoire holds about 490,000 distinct CDR3 sequences, with about 10% as singletons. Study results and caveats: Most T-cell counts and diversity one year after the transplant came from T cells that were newly produced. Reportedly, alpha-beta T cells present about two months post-transplant originated from several hundred expanded clones of graft origin. Day-60 TCRbeta diversity that was high in some patients was derived from surviving recipient T cells and thymic progenitors.

The sample was PBMCs, taken before TCRalphabeta/CD19-depleted stem cell transplant. This clonotype originated in a child aged 2 to 15 with inherited bone marrow failure, due to receive a stem cell transplant.

CDR3 loop: CASGHNSGSLYEQYF. Written as DNA, the CDR3 is TGCGCCAGTGGACATAATAGCGGGAGCCTCTACGAGCAGTACTTC. The rearrangement uses TRBV10-1 and TRBJ2-7; 9 bases align to TRBD2. Unmatched junction bases numbered 12, after V lost 9 bases and J lost 3 bases. Per germline, CDR1 WNHNN and CDR2 SYGVQD (reference sequence). CDR3 size: 15 residues.